These T cell receptor beta chains were read from a single sample in a study of neurological immune-mediated disorders. TCRdb used MiXCR to reprocess the 5' RACE reads, holding one entry per CDR3 protein. The profile covers around 20,000 distinct CDR3 sequences, with about 13% appearing a single time and around 14% taken by the ten largest. The sequencing sample was made of PBMCs. All receptors come from a woman aged 60-75 years with HTLV-1-associated myelopathy (HAM/TSP). The CDR3 runs from the conserved cysteine through the conserved F or W. Fields, in order: J gene, clone size, V gene, D gene, CDR3 length, CDR3 protein, CDR3 DNA. The D gene is left open where the match is weak. Some rows have no size entry. The others give once, few or many, or a class for an expanded clone.

J gene: TRBJ2-3
clone size: NA
V gene: TRBV5-1
D gene: NA
CDR3 length: 14
CDR3 protein: CAISSLAATDTQYF
CDR3 DNA: TGCGCCATCAGCTCTCTGGCGGCCACAGATACGCAGTATTTT

J gene: TRBJ1-6
clone size: many
V gene: TRBV7-2
D gene: TRBD1
CDR3 length: 18
CDR3 protein: CASSLIGTGGSYNSPLHF
CDR3 DNA: TGTGCCAGCAGCTTAATTGGTACAGGGGGCTCCTATAATTCACCCCTCCACTTT

J gene: TRBJ1-1
clone size: many
V gene: TRBV20-1
D gene: NA
CDR3 length: 12
CDR3 protein: CSARPQNTEAFF
CDR3 DNA: TGCAGTGCTAGGCCACAAAACACTGAAGCTTTCTTT

J gene: TRBJ2-2
clone size: many
V gene: TRBV3-1
D gene: TRBD2
CDR3 length: 17
CDR3 protein: CASSQDTRLAITGELFF
CDR3 DNA: TGTGCCAGCAGCCAAGATACGAGACTAGCGATAACCGGGGAGCTGTTTTTT

J gene: TRBJ2-1
clone size: NA
V gene: TRBV5-1
D gene: NA
CDR3 length: 15
CDR3 protein: CASSLGGAVNNEQFF
CDR3 DNA: TGCGCCAGCAGCTTAGGGGGAGCCGTAAACAATGAGCAGTTCTTC

J gene: TRBJ2-2
clone size: many
V gene: TRBV20-1
D gene: NA
CDR3 length: 14
CDR3 protein: CSARPPWDTGELFF
CDR3 DNA: TGCAGTGCTAGGCCCCCGTGGGACACCGGGGAGCTGTTTTTT

J gene: TRBJ2-7
clone size: few
V gene: TRBV6-1
D gene: NA
CDR3 length: 15
CDR3 protein: CASSAPGPGQHEQYF
CDR3 DNA: TGTGCCAGCAGTGCACCTGGTCCCGGACAGCACGAGCAGTACTTC

J gene: TRBJ2-5
clone size: many
V gene: TRBV20-1
D gene: NA
CDR3 length: 12
CDR3 protein: CSGPGVSETQYF
CDR3 DNA: TGCAGTGGTCCAGGGGTGTCGGAGACCCAGTACTTC

J gene: TRBJ2-7
clone size: many
V gene: TRBV5-1
D gene: TRBD1
CDR3 length: 16
CDR3 protein: CASSVYAGQGIGEQYF
CDR3 DNA: TGCGCCAGCAGCGTGTACGCGGGACAGGGAATTGGAGAGCAGTACTTC

J gene: TRBJ2-1
clone size: medium-sized
V gene: TRBV20-1
D gene: TRBD2
CDR3 length: 14
CDR3 protein: CSARRLAGADVQFF
CDR3 DNA: TGCAGTGCTAGAAGACTAGCGGGAGCGGATGTGCAGTTCTTC

J gene: TRBJ2-1
clone size: many
V gene: TRBV5-6
D gene: TRBD2
CDR3 length: 16
CDR3 protein: CASSLAGGSTYNEQFF
CDR3 DNA: TGTGCCAGCAGCTTGGCAGGCGGGAGTACTTACAATGAGCAGTTCTTC

J gene: TRBJ2-3
clone size: medium-sized
V gene: TRBV20-1
D gene: NA
CDR3 length: 13
CDR3 protein: CSASGRRPDTQYF
CDR3 DNA: TGCAGTGCTAGTGGGAGGCGGCCAGATACGCAGTATTTT

J gene: TRBJ2-2
clone size: many
V gene: TRBV18
D gene: NA
CDR3 length: 15
CDR3 protein: CASSPGQANTGELFF
CDR3 DNA: TGTGCCAGCTCACCGGGACAAGCGAACACCGGGGAGCTGTTTTTT

J gene: TRBJ2-7
clone size: NA
V gene: TRBV25-1
D gene: TRBD2
CDR3 length: 16
CDR3 protein: CASSDLEASGKYEQYF
CDR3 DNA: TGTGCCAGCAGTGACCTCGAGGCTAGCGGGAAGTACGAGCAGTACTTC

J gene: TRBJ2-3
clone size: medium-sized
V gene: TRBV5-5
D gene: NA
CDR3 length: 15
CDR3 protein: CASSLLPSSTDTQYF
CDR3 DNA: TGTGCCAGCAGCTTGTTGCCCTCTAGCACAGATACGCAGTATTTT

J gene: TRBJ2-3
clone size: many
V gene: TRBV20-1
D gene: TRBD2
CDR3 length: 15
CDR3 protein: CSVGTSGRSPDTQYF
CDR3 DNA: TGCAGTGTCGGGACTAGCGGGAGGAGCCCAGATACGCAGTATTTT

J gene: TRBJ2-7
clone size: many
V gene: TRBV2
D gene: NA
CDR3 length: 13
CDR3 protein: CALGDTNSYEQYF
CDR3 DNA: TGTGCCCTCGGGGACACTAACTCCTACGAGCAGTACTTC

J gene: TRBJ1-1
clone size: many
V gene: TRBV20-1
D gene: NA
CDR3 length: 14
CDR3 protein: CSARAAGLGTEAFF
CDR3 DNA: TGCAGTGCTAGAGCTGCAGGGTTAGGCACTGAAGCTTTCTTT

J gene: TRBJ1-5
clone size: many
V gene: TRBV19
D gene: TRBD1
CDR3 length: 15
CDR3 protein: CASRLGTGSGQPQHF
CDR3 DNA: TGTGCCAGTAGACTCGGGACAGGGAGCGGTCAGCCCCAGCATTTT

J gene: TRBJ1-1
clone size: many
V gene: TRBV5-1
D gene: TRBD1
CDR3 length: 16
CDR3 protein: CASSLLASGGNTEAFF
CDR3 DNA: TGCGCCAGCAGCTTGTTAGCCTCAGGGGGGAACACTGAAGCTTTCTTT

J gene: TRBJ1-5
clone size: many
V gene: TRBV20-1
D gene: NA
CDR3 length: 16
CDR3 protein: CSARDITEQGNQPQHF
CDR3 DNA: TGCAGTGCTAGAGATATAACCGAGCAAGGGAATCAGCCCCAGCATTTT

J gene: TRBJ2-1
clone size: many
V gene: TRBV27
D gene: NA
CDR3 length: 13
CDR3 protein: CASSPRPYNEQFF
CDR3 DNA: TGTGCCAGCAGTCCGCGACCCTACAATGAGCAGTTCTTC

J gene: TRBJ2-7
clone size: many
V gene: TRBV24-1
D gene: NA
CDR3 length: 13
CDR3 protein: CATSSDRNYEQYF
CDR3 DNA: TGTGCCACCAGTTCCGACAGGAACTACGAGCAGTACTTC

J gene: TRBJ2-7
clone size: medium-sized
V gene: TRBV20-1
D gene: TRBD1
CDR3 length: 14
CDR3 protein: CSAIRGQPPYEQYF
CDR3 DNA: TGCAGTGCGATTCGGGGACAGCCGCCCTACGAGCAGTACTTC

J gene: TRBJ2-7
clone size: few
V gene: TRBV5-4
D gene: TRBD2
CDR3 length: 15
CDR3 protein: CASSQKLAGGLGQYF
CDR3 DNA: TGTGCCAGCAGCCAGAAACTAGCGGGAGGGCTGGGGCAGTACTTC

J gene: TRBJ2-3
clone size: many
V gene: TRBV5-1
D gene: NA
CDR3 length: 14
CDR3 protein: CASSLVFSTDTQYF
CDR3 DNA: TGCGCCAGCAGCTTAGTTTTTAGCACAGATACGCAGTATTTT

J gene: TRBJ2-2
clone size: medium-sized
V gene: TRBV20-1
D gene: TRBD2
CDR3 length: 12
CDR3 protein: CSAARGAGELFF
CDR3 DNA: TGCAGTGCTGCCCGGGGGGCCGGGGAGCTGTTTTTT

J gene: TRBJ2-1
clone size: many
V gene: TRBV9
D gene: TRBD2
CDR3 length: 15
CDR3 protein: CASSVFSGQHNEQFF
CDR3 DNA: TGTGCCAGCAGCGTATTTAGCGGGCAACACAATGAGCAGTTCTTC

J gene: TRBJ2-2
clone size: NA
V gene: TRBV29-1
D gene: TRBD2
CDR3 length: 15
CDR3 protein: CSVGVAGGGTGELFF
CDR3 DNA: TGCAGCGTTGGGGTAGCGGGAGGGGGAACCGGGGAGCTGTTTTTT

J gene: TRBJ1-5
clone size: many
V gene: TRBV20-1
D gene: TRBD1
CDR3 length: 13
CDR3 protein: CSAMDRWGQPQHF
CDR3 DNA: TGCAGTGCCATGGACAGGTGGGGTCAGCCCCAGCATTTT

J gene: TRBJ2-7
clone size: NA
V gene: TRBV6-6
D gene: TRBD2
CDR3 length: 16
CDR3 protein: CAISRGGLAGAHAQYF
CDR3 DNA: TGTGCCATCAGTAGGGGGGGACTAGCGGGGGCCCACGCGCAGTACTTC

J gene: TRBJ2-7
clone size: few
V gene: TRBV20-1
D gene: TRBD2
CDR3 length: 13
CDR3 protein: CSARSSGGTEQYF
CDR3 DNA: TGCAGTGCTAGGTCGAGCGGGGGAACCGAGCAGTACTTC

J gene: TRBJ2-7
clone size: NA
V gene: TRBV15
D gene: NA
CDR3 length: 14
CDR3 protein: CATSPQGMGYEQYF
CDR3 DNA: TGTGCCACCAGCCCGCAGGGTATGGGCTACGAGCAGTACTTC

J gene: TRBJ2-2
clone size: medium-sized
V gene: TRBV7-2
D gene: TRBD2
CDR3 length: 13
CDR3 protein: CASSLGLSGELFF
CDR3 DNA: TGTGCCAGCAGCTTGGGACTAAGCGGGGAGCTGTTTTTT

J gene: TRBJ2-3
clone size: many
V gene: TRBV20-1
D gene: TRBD1
CDR3 length: 14
CDR3 protein: CSAISGTGLGTQYF
CDR3 DNA: TGCAGTGCTATCTCCGGGACAGGGTTGGGTACGCAGTATTTT

J gene: TRBJ1-2
clone size: many
V gene: TRBV24-1
D gene: NA
CDR3 length: 14
CDR3 protein: CATSDPRGHNGYTF
CDR3 DNA: TGTGCCACCAGTGACCCTCGGGGGCATAATGGCTACACCTTC

J gene: TRBJ1-5
clone size: many
V gene: TRBV2
D gene: TRBD1
CDR3 length: 14
CDR3 protein: CASTPGQADQPQHF
CDR3 DNA: TGTGCCAGCACTCCGGGACAGGCTGATCAGCCCCAGCATTTT

J gene: TRBJ2-5
clone size: medium-sized
V gene: TRBV7-2
D gene: NA
CDR3 length: 12
CDR3 protein: CASSHPQETQYF
CDR3 DNA: TGTGCCAGCAGCCACCCCCAAGAGACCCAGTACTTC

J gene: TRBJ2-1
clone size: many
V gene: TRBV20-1
D gene: TRBD2
CDR3 length: 14
CDR3 protein: CSARASAGANEQFF
CDR3 DNA: TGCAGTGCTAGGGCCTCAGCGGGAGCAAATGAGCAGTTCTTC

J gene: TRBJ1-1
clone size: many
V gene: TRBV14
D gene: TRBD1
CDR3 length: 13
CDR3 protein: CASSQSGTGAAFF
CDR3 DNA: TGTGCCAGCAGCCAATCCGGGACAGGGGCCGCTTTCTTT

J gene: TRBJ1-4
clone size: medium-sized
V gene: TRBV29-1
D gene: NA
CDR3 length: 13
CDR3 protein: CSGSDSRGEKLFF
CDR3 DNA: TGCAGCGGGTCGGACAGCCGTGGGGAAAAACTGTTTTTT

J gene: TRBJ2-4
clone size: many
V gene: TRBV5-1
D gene: NA
CDR3 length: 14
CDR3 protein: CASSLGAAKNIQYF
CDR3 DNA: TGCGCCAGCAGCTTGGGAGCGGCCAAAAACATTCAGTACTTC

J gene: TRBJ1-2
clone size: NA
V gene: TRBV20-1
D gene: TRBD1
CDR3 length: 11
CDR3 protein: CSAPGGPPINF
CDR3 DNA: TGCAGTGCCCCAGGGGGGCCCCCTATAAATTTC

J gene: TRBJ2-7
clone size: NA
V gene: TRBV12-3/TRBV12-4
D gene: NA
CDR3 length: 13
CDR3 protein: CASISAGRYEQYF
CDR3 DNA: TGTGCTAGCATCTCCGCGGGCCGCTACGAGCAGTACTTC

J gene: TRBJ1-1
clone size: NA
V gene: TRBV2
D gene: NA
CDR3 length: 15
CDR3 protein: CASSADSTMNAEAFF
CDR3 DNA: TGTGCCAGCAGCGCCGACTCGACGATGAACGCTGAAGCTTTCTTT

J gene: TRBJ1-2
clone size: many
V gene: TRBV12-3/TRBV12-4
D gene: NA
CDR3 length: 14
CDR3 protein: CASSLGQLTYGYTF
CDR3 DNA: TGTGCCAGCAGTTTAGGGCAGTTAACCTATGGCTACACCTTC

J gene: TRBJ1-4
clone size: many
V gene: TRBV11-3
D gene: TRBD1
CDR3 length: 19
CDR3 protein: CASSLVWDRGPTTNEKLFF
CDR3 DNA: TGTGCCAGCAGCTTAGTATGGGACAGGGGTCCTACAACTAATGAAAAACTGTTTTTT

J gene: TRBJ2-2
clone size: NA
V gene: TRBV3-1
D gene: NA
CDR3 length: 14
CDR3 protein: CASSPTVVTGELFF
CDR3 DNA: TGTGCCAGCAGCCCGACAGTGGTCACTGGGGAGCTGTTTTTT